This T cell receptor (beta chain) was observed in a study of identical twins. This clonotype showed up just a few times. The donor group consisted entirely of healthy Caucasians. TCRdb itself ran the 5' RACE reads through MiXCR, one entry per CDR3 protein. In the table there are roughly 480,000 distinct CDR3 sequences, approximately 25% of which are singletons. This CDR3 contains 17 residues. Germline V gene lookup returns CDR1 LGHDT and CDR2 YNNKEL (reference sequence). V lost 2 bases and J lost 3; bases outside the gene matches: 9. These data were also filed under a second study, of T cells expressing NK-cell markers.

The sample consisted of CD4+ T cells sorted from blood. The chain couples TRBV3-1 to TRBJ2-1; 8 nucleotides match TRBD2. The receptor was derived from a woman aged 18-29 years in good health. The CDR3 reads CASSQSKREFGYNEQFF. CDR3 nucleotide sequence: TGTGCCAGCAGCCAAAGTAAGCGGGAGTTCGGCTACAATGAGCAGTTCTTC.